This T cell receptor beta chain was sequenced for a study of T-cell reconstitution after alpha-beta-depleted transplantation in children. General observations from the study: Reportedly, roughly two months post-transplant, alpha-beta T cells arose from several hundred expanded graft clones.

The CDR3 sequence is 15 residues long. Trimming removed 1 base from V and 2 bases from J, with 12 bases in between. Researchers prepared the TCRbeta library using unique molecular identifiers, the study reports. One entry per CDR3 protein results from TCRdb running MiXCR on the PCR reads. The sample carries about 610,000 distinct CDR3 sequences, roughly 30% recorded once. Only a few counts were recorded for this clonotype. Its antigen is undetermined. V is TRBV12-3 or TRBV12-4 and J is TRBJ2-7; weak D call: TRBD1 (6 bases). The sequence was obtained from a boy in the first two years of life with Wiskott-Aldrich syndrome, due to receive a stem cell transplant. Material: PBMCs, obtained before TCRalphabeta/CD19-depleted stem cell transplant. CDR3 sequence: CASSLDRQGPYEQYF. CDR3 in DNA: TGTGCCAGCAGTTTAGATAGGCAGGGGCCCTACGAGCAGTACTTC.